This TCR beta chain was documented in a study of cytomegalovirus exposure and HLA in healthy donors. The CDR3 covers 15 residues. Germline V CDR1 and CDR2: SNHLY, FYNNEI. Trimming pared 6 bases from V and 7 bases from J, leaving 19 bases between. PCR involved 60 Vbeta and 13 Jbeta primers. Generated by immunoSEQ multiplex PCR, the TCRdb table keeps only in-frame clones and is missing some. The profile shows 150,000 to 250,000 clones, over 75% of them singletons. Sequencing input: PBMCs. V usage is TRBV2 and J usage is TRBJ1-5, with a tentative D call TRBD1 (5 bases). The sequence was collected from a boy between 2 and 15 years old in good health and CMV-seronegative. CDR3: CASSGGLVGWQPQHF. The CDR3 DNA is TGTGCCAGCAGCGGGGGTCTGGTCGGGTGGCAGCCCCAGCATTTT.